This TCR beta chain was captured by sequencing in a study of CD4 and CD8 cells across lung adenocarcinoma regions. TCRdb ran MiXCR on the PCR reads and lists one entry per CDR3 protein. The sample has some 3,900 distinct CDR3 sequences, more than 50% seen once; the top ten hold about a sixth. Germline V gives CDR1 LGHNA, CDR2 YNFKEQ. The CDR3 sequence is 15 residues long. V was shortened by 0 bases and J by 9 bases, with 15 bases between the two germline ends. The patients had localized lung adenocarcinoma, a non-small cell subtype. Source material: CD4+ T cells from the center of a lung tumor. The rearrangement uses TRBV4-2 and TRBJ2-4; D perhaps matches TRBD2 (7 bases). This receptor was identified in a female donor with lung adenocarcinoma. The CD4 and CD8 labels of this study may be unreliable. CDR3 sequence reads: CASSQDVAGAGIQYF. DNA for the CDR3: TGTGCCAGCAGCCAAGATGTGGCGGGGGCCGGCATTCAGTACTTC.